The entry below gives a single T cell receptor (beta chain) sequence along with its context. What it recognizes is unknown. Germline V lookup: CDR1 SGHNT, CDR2 YYREEE (reference sequence). V dropped 1 base and J dropped 1; count of bases not matched to a gene: 6. The CDR3 consists of 16 residues. Sequenced by immunoSEQ multiplex PCR; TCRdb stores in-frame clones only, minus some. The sample consists of some 77,000 clones, approximately 94% of them appearing once. This entry is derived from a study of cytomegalovirus exposure and HLA in healthy donors. Background on the study: In a later analysis, the 120 or so validation repertoires were reported to have used the same platform as the approximately 700 first-cohort repertoires.

General study points: According to a later analysis, TCR clusters from the first cohort tended to co-occur in the 120 or so validation repertoires. The study listed 164 cytomegalovirus-associated TCR beta chains. Specificity for CMV antigens was confirmed in vitro for a few of the CMV-associated chains.

The TCR originated in a man younger than 35 in good health and CMV-seropositive. The chain combines TRBV5-4 with TRBJ2-3, with TRBD2 matching over 7 bases. Sequencing input: PBMCs. Here the CDR3 reads CASSLKPGGGTDTQYF. CDR3 bases: TGTGCCAGCAGCTTGAAGCCGGGGGGAGGCACAGATACGCAGTATTTT.